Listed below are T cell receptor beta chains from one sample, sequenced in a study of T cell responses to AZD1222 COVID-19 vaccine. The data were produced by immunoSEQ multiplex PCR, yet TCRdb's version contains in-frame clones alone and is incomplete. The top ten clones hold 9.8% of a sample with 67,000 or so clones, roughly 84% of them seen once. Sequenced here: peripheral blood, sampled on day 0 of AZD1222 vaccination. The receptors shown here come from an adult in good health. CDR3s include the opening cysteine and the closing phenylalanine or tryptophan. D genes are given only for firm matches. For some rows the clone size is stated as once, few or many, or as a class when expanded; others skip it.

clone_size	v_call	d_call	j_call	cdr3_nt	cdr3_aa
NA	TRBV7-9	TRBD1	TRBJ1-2	TGTGCCAGCAGCCCCGGGACAGAGGGCTCTGGCTACACCTTC	CASSPGTEGSGYTF
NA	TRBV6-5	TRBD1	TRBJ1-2	TGTGCCAGCAATATAGACAGGGGGCGGCATAGTGGCTACACCTTC	CASNIDRGRHSGYTF
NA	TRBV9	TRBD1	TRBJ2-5	TGTGCCAGCAGCCCTACCGGGACAGGAGCCCAAGAGACCCAGTACTTC	CASSPTGTGAQETQYF
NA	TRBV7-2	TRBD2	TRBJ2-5	TGTGCCAGCAGCCCGACTAGCGGGGGCAAGACCCAGTACTTC	CASSPTSGGKTQYF
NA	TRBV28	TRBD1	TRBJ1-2	TGTGCCAGCGGAGTATCAGGGGGGGGTGGCTACACCTTC	CASGVSGGGGYTF
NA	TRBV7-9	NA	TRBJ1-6	TGTGCCATCCCGGACGGAAGCTCCTATAATTCACCCCTCCACTTT	CAIPDGSSYNSPLHF
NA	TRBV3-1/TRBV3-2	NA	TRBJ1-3	TGTGCCAGCAGCCCCTCGAGTGGAGCGGCTGGAAACACCATATATTTT	CASSPSSGAAGNTIYF
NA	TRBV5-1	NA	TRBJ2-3	TGCGCCAGCAGCTCCGTTAGCGGGGGACAGGGAGATACGCAGTATTTT	CASSSVSGGQGDTQYF
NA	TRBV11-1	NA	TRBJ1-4	TGTGCCAGCAGCACCGTGGATGGTGAAAAACTGTTTTTT	CASSTVDGEKLFF
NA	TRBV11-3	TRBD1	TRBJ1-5	TGTGCCAGCAGCTTAGCTGGACAGGCCAGAGGATATAGCAATCAGCCCCAGCATTTT	CASSLAGQARGYSNQPQHF
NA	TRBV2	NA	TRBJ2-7	TGTGCCAGCAGTGAAGACGGGTACGAGCAGTACTTC	CASSEDGYEQYF
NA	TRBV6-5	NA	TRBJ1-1	TGTGCCACTAGGAGAGGCAGCCCGAACACTGAAGCTTTCTTT	CATRRGSPNTEAFF
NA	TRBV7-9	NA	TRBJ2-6	TGTGCCAGCAGCTTAGACCGGGTCTTCTCTGGGGCCAACGTCCTGACTTTC	CASSLDRVFSGANVLTF
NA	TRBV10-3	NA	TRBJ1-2	TGTGCCATCAGTGAGTCTCCCGACAGCTATGGCTACACCTTC	CAISESPDSYGYTF
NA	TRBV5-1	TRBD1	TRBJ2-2	TGCGCCAGCAGAGCGGGGACAGGGATAGCGTACGGGGAGCTGTTTTTT	CASRAGTGIAYGELFF
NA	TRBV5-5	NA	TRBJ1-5	TGTGCCAGCAGCTTGACAGGATCCGCTTTGGGGCAGCCCCAGCATTTT	CASSLTGSALGQPQHF
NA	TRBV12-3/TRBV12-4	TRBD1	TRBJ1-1	TGTGCCAGCAGCCCAGACAGGGGGCTTGAAGCTTTCTTT	CASSPDRGLEAFF
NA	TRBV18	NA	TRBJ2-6	TGTGCCAGCTCACCCCAGGGGAGCAACCTGCGACCTTCTGGGGCCAACGTCCTGACTTTC	CASSPQGSNLRPSGANVLTF
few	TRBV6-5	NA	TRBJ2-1	TGTGCCAGCAGTTATAGGGAAACCTACAATGAGCAGTTCTTC	CASSYRETYNEQFF
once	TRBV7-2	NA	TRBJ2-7	TGTGCCAGCAGCTTAGGGCTTCGTGCCTACGAGCAGTACTTC	CASSLGLRAYEQYF
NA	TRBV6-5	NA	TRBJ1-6	TGTGCCGGCGCCCTCTTTCAGGGTTATAATTCACCCCTCCACTTT	CAGALFQGYNSPLHF
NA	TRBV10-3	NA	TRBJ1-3	TGTGCCATCACGTCGGAACCCCGGAACACCATATATTTT	CAITSEPRNTIYF
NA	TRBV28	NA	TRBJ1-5	TGTGCCAGCAGTTTAGTACAGGGACGTGTTCAGCCCCAGCATTTT	CASSLVQGRVQPQHF
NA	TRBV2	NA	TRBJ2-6	TGTGCCAGCAGTGAAGCGCAAGTGGCCCCTGCCTCTGGGGCCAACGTCCTGACTTTC	CASSEAQVAPASGANVLTF
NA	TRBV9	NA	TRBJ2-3	TGTGCCAGCAGCGCGCGTAGCGGCCTAAGCACAGATACGCAGTATTTT	CASSARSGLSTDTQYF
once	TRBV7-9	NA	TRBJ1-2	TGTGCCAGCAGCAACCAGTTTATGAGCTACACCTTC	CASSNQFMSYTF
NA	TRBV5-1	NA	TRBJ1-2	TGCGCCAGCAGCTTGGCCCAGGGTTTGGCTGGCTACACCTTC	CASSLAQGLAGYTF
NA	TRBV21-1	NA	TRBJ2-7	TGTGCCATCTTAGCGGACCCTTTTGCCTACGAGCAGTACTTC	CAILADPFAYEQYF
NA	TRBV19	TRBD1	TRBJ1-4	TGTGCCAGTACTCGGGACAGGGCAACTAATGAAAAACTGTTTTTT	CASTRDRATNEKLFF
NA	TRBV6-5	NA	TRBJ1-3	TGTGCCAGCTTACCCATCTCTGGAAACACCATATATTTT	CASLPISGNTIYF
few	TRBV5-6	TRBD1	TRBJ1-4	TGTGCCAGCAGCTGGTCCCGGACAGGGCGGGTTGAAAAACTGTTTTTT	CASSWSRTGRVEKLFF
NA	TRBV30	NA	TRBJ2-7	TGTGCCTGGAGTGTATGGGGGAACGAGCAGTACTTC	CAWSVWGNEQYF
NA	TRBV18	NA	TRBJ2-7	TGTGCCAGCTCACCCTTACAGGGCTACGAGCAGTACTTC	CASSPLQGYEQYF
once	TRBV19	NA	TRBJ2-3	TGTGCCAGTAGTATAAGCACAGATACGCAGTATTTT	CASSISTDTQYF
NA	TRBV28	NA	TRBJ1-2	TGTGCCAGCAGTTGGGAGACCTATGGCTACACCTTC	CASSWETYGYTF
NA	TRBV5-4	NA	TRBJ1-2	TGTGCCAGCAGCGTCGACAGTAACTATGGCTACACCTTC	CASSVDSNYGYTF
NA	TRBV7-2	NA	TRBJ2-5	TGTGCCAGCAGCTTCGGACTTCAAGAGACCCAGTACTTC	CASSFGLQETQYF
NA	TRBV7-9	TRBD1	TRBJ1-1	TGTGCCAGCACAGGGGGCGCATCTGAAGCTTTCTTT	CASTGGASEAFF
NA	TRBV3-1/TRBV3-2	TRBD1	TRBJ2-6	TGTGCCAGCAGCCAATGGACAGGGGGGTCTGGGGCCAACGTCCTGACTTTC	CASSQWTGGSGANVLTF
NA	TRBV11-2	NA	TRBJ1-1	TGTGCCAGCAGCTTAGGAGACCAGGAGGGGCCGGTCCCGAACACTGAAGCTTTCTTT	CASSLGDQEGPVPNTEAFF
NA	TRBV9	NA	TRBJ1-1	TGTGCCAGCAGCGTAGTGGGGGGGACCCTCGCTGAAGCTTTCTTT	CASSVVGGTLAEAFF
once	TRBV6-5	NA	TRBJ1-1	TGTGCCAGCAGTTACTCAGTGAACACTGAAGCTTTCTTT	CASSYSVNTEAFF
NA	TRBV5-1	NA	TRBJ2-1	TGCGCCAGCAGCGTGGACACGACGAGCTCCTACAATGAGCAGTTCTTC	CASSVDTTSSYNEQFF
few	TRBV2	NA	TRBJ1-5	TGTGCCAGCACTCAAGGGATTCATCAGCCCCAGCATTTT	CASTQGIHQPQHF
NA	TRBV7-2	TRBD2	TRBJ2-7	TGTGCCAGCAGCTACCCCCCTAGCGGGGGGGCTGAGCAGTACTTC	CASSYPPSGGAEQYF
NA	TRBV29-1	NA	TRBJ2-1	TGCAGCGTTGATGTCTACTACAATGAGCAGTTCTTC	CSVDVYYNEQFF
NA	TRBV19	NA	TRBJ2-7	TGTGCCAGTAGTATCTGGGGGACCACGGACTACGAGCAGTACTTC	CASSIWGTTDYEQYF
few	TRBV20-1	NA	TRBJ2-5	TGCAGTGTACCAGGGAGAGAGACCCAGTACTTC	CSVPGRETQYF
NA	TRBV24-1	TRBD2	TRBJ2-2	TGTGCCACCAGTGGGTCTTTCCTAGCGGGGGGCCCCGGGGAGCTGTTTTTT	CATSGSFLAGGPGELFF
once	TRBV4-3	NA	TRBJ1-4	TGCGCCAGCAGCCAAGGCCCCTTAGGGGCGGTTAATGAAAAACTGTTTTTT	CASSQGPLGAVNEKLFF
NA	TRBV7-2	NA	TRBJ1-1	TGTGCCAGCAGCTTAACTTCCGTGGGCACTGAAGCTTTCTTT	CASSLTSVGTEAFF
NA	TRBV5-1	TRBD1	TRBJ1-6	TGCGCCACCAAGTCCGGGACAGCGGGATCACCCCTCCACTTT	CATKSGTAGSPLHF
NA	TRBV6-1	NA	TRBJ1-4	TGTGCCAGCAGTGAACCCAATGAAAAACTGTTTTTT	CASSEPNEKLFF
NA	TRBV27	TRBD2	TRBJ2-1	TGTGCCAGCAGTTTATGGGGGGGGACCTCCAATGAGCAGTTCTTC	CASSLWGGTSNEQFF
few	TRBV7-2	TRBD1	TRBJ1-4	TGTGCCAGCAGCTTAGGGGGACAGGGCCTACCGCCACTTTTT	CASSLGGQGLPPLF
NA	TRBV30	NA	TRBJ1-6	TGTGCCTGGAGCGTACAGAATGGACAGTATAATTCACCCCTCCACTTT	CAWSVQNGQYNSPLHF